A single sample gave rise to the 21 T cell receptor beta chains below, sequenced in a study of T cell repertoires in cytomegalovirus infection. One entry per CDR3 protein results from TCRdb running MiXCR on the reads. The sample includes about 700,000 distinct CDR3 sequences, about 33% of them seen just once. These receptors are not linked to any known antigen. The sample here was cultured PBMCs, taken from culture after CMV antigen stimulation. These receptors all come from a human donor in good health (CMV status not recorded). Some clones in this sample may be carry-over from other donors' samples.

This sequence joins TRBV19 and TRBJ2-3, with D possibly TRBD2 on 5 matching bases. Trimming left V 3 bases short and J 6 bases short, with 13 bases between. Germline CDR1 is LNHDA and CDR2 is SQIVND (reference sequence). CDR3 length: 14 amino acids. CDR3 region: CASSIDRDVDTQYF. DNA of the CDR3: TGTGCCAGTAGTATCGACCGGGATGTGGATACGCAGTATTTT.

This clonotype turned up a few times. The chain links TRBV12-5 to TRBJ2-5, with 12 bases lining up with TRBD2. Trimming removed 5 bases from V and 0 bases from J; junction bases left unmatched: 7. The CDR3 has 17 amino acids. Germline assignment: CDR1 LGHNT and CDR2 FRNRAP. CDR3 nucleotides: TGTGCTAGTGGTCTGCGACTAGCGGGAGACTACCAAGAGACCCAGTACTTC. This codes for CASGLRLAGDYQETQYF.

This clonotype came up a few times. This sequence joins TRBV7-2 and TRBJ1-6, with unresolved D. The CDR3 length is 12 residues. Trimming shortened V by 6 bases and J by 10 bases, and 10 bases separated the two germline ends. The germline V gene has CDR1 SGHTA and CDR2 FQGNSA. CDR3 residues: CASSIGSSPLHF. For the CDR3, the DNA is TGTGCCAGCAGTATAGGTAGCTCACCCCTCCACTTT.

A few counts support this clonotype. V is TRBV12-3 or TRBV12-4 and J is TRBJ1-1, with a tentative D call TRBD1 (5 bases). The CDR3 is 13 residues long. The V end was cut by 5 bases, the J end by 8 bases, with 15 bases between. Written as DNA, the CDR3 is TGTGCCAGCAGTAGAAATTCCGGGACGGAAGCTTTCTTT. It translates to CASSRNSGTEAFF.

The chain is built from TRBV12-5 and TRBJ1-5; D perhaps matches TRBD1 (5 bases). V was pared by 10 bases and J by 7 bases, with 14 bases between. Germline lookup yields CDR1 LGHNT and CDR2 FRNRAP. The length of the CDR3 is 12 residues. In DNA, the CDR3 is TGTGCTACCCGGACAAGGGGACAGCCCCAGCATTTT. It yields the protein CATRTRGQPQHF.

This clonotype has only a few counts. This chain connects TRBV7-8 to TRBJ2-1, with 13 bases lining up with TRBD2. CDR1 is SGHVS and CDR2 is FQNEAQ in the germline V gene. J lost 8 bases, V lost 7 bases, and 11 bases had no gene match. CDR3 size: 16 residues. CDR3 nucleotide sequence: TGTGCCAGCACCAACCAAGGACTAGCGGGAGTAGATGAGCAGTTCTTC. It translates to CASTNQGLAGVDEQFF.

This clonotype was picked up a small number of times. The chain carries TRBV12-3 or TRBV12-4 and TRBJ2-1; TRBD1 aligns across 8 bases. The CDR3 has 14 residues. J was trimmed by 10 bases and V by 5 bases; bases with no gene match: 10. CDR3: CASSRMTGEGEQFF. In nucleotides, the CDR3 is TGTGCCAGCAGTCGAATGACAGGGGAAGGAGAGCAGTTCTTC.

In nucleotides, the CDR3 is TGTGCCAGCAGGGGCGAGGGCCCAGATACGCAGTATTTT. Protein: CASRGEGPDTQYF. The J gene is TRBJ2-3, the V gene TRBV6-2 or TRBV6-3, with D perhaps TRBD2 (5 bases). This CDR3 region has 13 residues. Trimming stripped 6 bases from V and 4 bases from J, with 11 bases between. Germline V CDR1 and CDR2: MNHEY, SVGEGT.

This clonotype came up a few times. The V and J genes are TRBV4-1 and TRBJ2-3; TRBD1 is a possible D gene (6 bases). With 1 base removed from V and 6 bases from J, the gap between germline ends came to 14 bases. The CDR3 has 15 residues. Germline values: CDR1 MGHRA, CDR2 YSYEKL. This CDR3 is CASSQVVTGKDTQYF. Here the CDR3 DNA reads TGCGCCAGCAGCCAAGTAGTAACAGGGAAGGATACGCAGTATTTT.

J is TRBJ2-5 and V is TRBV11-2; D call uncertain. The CDR3 is 15 amino acids. Trimming stripped 2 bases from V and 1 base from J, with 11 bases between. Germline loops: CDR1 SGHAT, CDR2 FQNNGV. CDR3 nucleotides: TGTGCCAGCAGCTTACTGGGAAGAGGCCAAGAGACCCAGTACTTC. This encodes CASSLLGRGQETQYF.

CDR3 DNA: TGTGCCAGCAGCTCCGACAGGGGTGGTCAGCCCCAGCATTTT. This gives the protein CASSSDRGGQPQHF. This chain joins TRBV7-2 and TRBJ1-5; 8 nucleotides line up with TRBD1. The ends lost 4 bases at V and 6 bases at J; junction bases unmatched: 5. Looked up from germline, CDR1 is SGHTA and CDR2 is FQGNSA. The length of the CDR3 is 14 residues.

The genes are TRBV19 and TRBJ1-5, with D tentatively TRBD1 (6 bases). The CDR3 is 20 amino acids. Looked up from germline, CDR1 is LNHDA and CDR2 is SQIVND (reference sequence). The V end lost 7 bases, the J end lost 6 bases, and 34 bases lay between the germline ends. CDR3 in amino acids: CASKPNPGTEGGIRGQPQHF. The CDR3 DNA sequence: TGTGCCAGTAAACCTAACCCCGGGACGGAAGGGGGAATTCGAGGTCAGCCCCAGCATTTT.

This clonotype was seen a handful of times. The genes are TRBV20-1 and TRBJ2-3; 7 bases are shared with TRBD1. Germline-derived CDR1 and CDR2 are DFQATT and SNEGSKA (reference sequence). V lost 5 bases, J lost 0 bases, and 8 bases stayed unmatched. The CDR3 has 15 residues. The CDR3 DNA follows: TGCAGTGCTTTCCCGCCAGGGGGAAGCACAGATACGCAGTATTTT. Translating gives CSAFPPGGSTDTQYF.

This clonotype was picked up a small number of times. The rearrangement uses TRBV7-9 and TRBJ2-7; tentatively, D is TRBD1 (6 bases). This CDR3 has 14 residues. Trimming cost V 3 bases and J 0 bases, with 9 bases left between them. Germline V CDR1 and CDR2: SEHNR, FQNEAQ (reference sequence). CDR3 residues: CASSFGTSSYEQYF. The CDR3, as DNA: TGTGCCAGCAGCTTTGGGACAAGCTCCTACGAGCAGTACTTC.

This chain connects TRBV27 to TRBJ1-1, with no clear D. Germline CDR1 and CDR2: MNHEY and SMNVEV (reference sequence). Trimming stripped 7 bases from V and 0 bases from J, with 15 bases between. CDR3 length equals 15 residues. The CDR3 is CASTPLSLVNTEAFF. The CDR3 region has the DNA TGTGCCAGCACTCCCCTCAGCCTCGTGAACACTGAAGCTTTCTTT.

The gene calls are TRBV7-2 and TRBJ1-2; D might be TRBD1 (6 bases). The germline V and J ends were trimmed by 6 bases and 4 bases, with 12 bases remaining between them. This CDR3 contains 13 residues. From germline, CDR1 is SGHTA and CDR2 FQGNSA. CDR3 DNA: TGTGCCAGCAGTAATCGACAGGCCTATGGCTACACCTTC. Its translation: CASSNRQAYGYTF.

The J gene is TRBJ1-6, the V gene TRBV6-1, with a possible D match to TRBD1 (5 bases). The germline V gene has CDR1 MNHNS and CDR2 SASEGT. The V end lost 9 bases, the J end lost 12 bases, and 21 bases lay between the germline ends. The CDR3 runs 14 residues. The DNA for the CDR3 is TGTGCCAGTTCCCGGACTCTGGGGCTTGGACCCCTCCACTTT. Protein product: CASSRTLGLGPLHF.

This clonotype was counted between two and nine times. The chain carries TRBV7-9 and TRBJ2-7; TRBD2 agrees at 13 bases. The germline V gene encodes CDR1 SEHNR and CDR2 FQNEAQ (reference sequence). This CDR3 is 14 amino acids long. V lost 8 bases, J lost 7 bases, and 8 bases stayed unmatched. CDR3 protein: CASEGLAGAGEQYF. CDR3 in DNA: TGTGCCAGCGAAGGACTAGCGGGAGCAGGGGAGCAGTACTTC.

V is TRBV7-9 and J is TRBJ1-1, with D perhaps TRBD1 (5 bases). V dropped 4 bases and J dropped 10 bases, with 19 bases sitting between them. This CDR3 is 14 amino acids long. Germline CDR1 is SEHNR and CDR2 is FQNEAQ (reference sequence). The CDR3: CASSSGDQSRIAFF. DNA of the CDR3: TGTGCCAGCAGCTCGGGGGACCAATCGAGAATAGCTTTCTTT.

The rearrangement joins TRBV6-6 to TRBJ1-1; unclear D gene. The V end was cut by 6 bases, the J end by 5 bases, with 19 bases between. The V gene's germline CDR1 is MNHNY and CDR2 SVGAGI (reference sequence). This CDR3 comprises 15 residues. The CDR3 is CASRKPDSTGTEAFF. The CDR3 DNA reads as TGTGCCAGCAGAAAACCCGACTCGACGGGAACTGAAGCTTTCTTT.

This clonotype was observed a handful of times. The genes are TRBV14 and TRBJ1-1; D might be TRBD1 (6 bases). Trimming took off 2 bases at V and 4 bases at J, with 11 bases between the two ends. Germline V lookup: CDR1 SGHDN, CDR2 FVKESK. CDR3 length: 14 amino acids. DNA of the CDR3: TGTGCCAGCAGCCAACTACAGGGTGGCACTGAAGCTTTCTTT. Amino acids: CASSQLQGGTEAFF.